Listed below are T cell receptor beta chains from one sample, sequenced in a study of T cell responses to AZD1222 COVID-19 vaccine. Data came from immunoSEQ multiplex PCR; TCRdb stores just in-frame clones and leaves some out. Here the sample spans about 100,000 clones, about 83% being singletons. The starting material was peripheral blood, obtained on day 0 of AZD1222 vaccination. These receptors all come from an adult in good health. CDR3s include the opening cysteine and the closing phenylalanine or tryptophan.

v_call	j_call	cdr3_aa
TRBV18	TRBJ1-1	CASSPQGRGSEAFF
TRBV27	TRBJ1-5	CASSLTFSHQPQHF
TRBV2	TRBJ1-2	CASSRLVDLDGYTF
TRBV28	TRBJ2-3	CASSYGLAGGKDTQYF
TRBV9	TRBJ2-7	CASSVQASGGDEQYF
TRBV9	TRBJ1-2	CASSVGPLYGYTF
TRBV10-3	TRBJ1-2	CAISDGRDYGYTF
TRBV19	TRBJ1-2	CASTPGQRYGYTF
TRBV6-2/TRBV6-3	TRBJ2-2	CASSYARGGELFF
TRBV18	TRBJ1-4	CASSPVTIRDEKLFF
TRBV7-9	TRBJ1-2	CASSPGIRGYGYTF
TRBV6-1	TRBJ1-1	CASSEAIWTANTEAFF
TRBV29-1	TRBJ2-2	CSVKGTYNTGELFF
TRBV5-8	TRBJ2-7	CASSLALWSYEQYF
TRBV4-3	TRBJ2-7	CASSQVGGRAQYF
TRBV4-1	TRBJ1-4	CASVDPGQPGEKLFF
TRBV7-6	TRBJ2-7	CASSGTGHEQYF
TRBV6-2/TRBV6-3	TRBJ1-2	CASSYLAGTAYGYTF
TRBV5-5	TRBJ2-2	CASVPTVTNTGELFF
TRBV3-1/TRBV3-2	TRBJ2-3	CASTLSQGSTQYF
TRBV24-1	TRBJ2-7	CATTLPGTGRHEQYF
TRBV3-1/TRBV3-2	TRBJ1-2	CASRTGGYGYTF
TRBV18	TRBJ2-3	CASSPRRGGGDTQYF
TRBV5-1	TRBJ1-1	CASSLDRVGSLNTEAFF
TRBV7-9	TRBJ1-1	CASSLLSGEAFF
TRBV6-5	TRBJ1-1	CASNSGRPDTEAFF
TRBV4-2	TRBJ2-1	CASSQVGTGGPLEQFF
TRBV24-1	TRBJ1-2	CATSDSGTVYGYTF
TRBV5-1	TRBJ1-5	CASSRGQGGQPQHF
TRBV3-1/TRBV3-2	TRBJ1-1	CASSLLDRVNTEAFF
TRBV30	TRBJ1-5	CAWRQDSNQPQHF
TRBV7-9	TRBJ2-6	CASNMYPGRVAGANVLTF
TRBV29-1	TRBJ2-7	CSVGDSTPEQYF